This T cell receptor beta chain was captured by sequencing in a study of blood T cell repertoires in COVID-19. Turning to the study itself: Italy, Spain and the United States were the sources of the convalescent and acute COVID-19 samples. The analysed material was cDNA or gDNA that came from T cells, B-cell-depleted T cells, or PBMCs.

The ends lost 3 bases at V and 3 bases at J; junction bases unmatched: 15. CDR1 is SGHAT and CDR2 is FQNNGV in the germline V gene. The CDR3 is 18 residues long. In the authors' workflow: Amplifying reference gene primers gave estimates of nucleated cell counts. Generated by immunoSEQ multiplex PCR, the TCRdb table keeps only in-frame clones and is missing some. V and J calls and clone size are those listed in that table; D and trimming were worked out from the DNA. The sample contains roughly 170,000 clones, around 90% of which appear only once. Sequenced sample: peripheral blood. The origin of this receptor is a man between 60 and 75 years old with acute or convalescent COVID-19. The chain joins TRBV11-2 to TRBJ2-3; 7 bases fit TRBD2. Here the CDR3 DNA reads TGTGCCAGCAGCTTCTTCGTCTTAGGCGGGAGTGGTACAGATACGCAGTATTTT. Translation gives CASSFFVLGGSGTDTQYF. Using reference TRBV11-2 and TRBJ2-3 for the parts outside the CDR3, the full variable domain is EAGVAQSPRYKIIEKRQSVAFWCNPISGHATLYWYQQILGQGPKLLIQFQNNGVVDDSQLPKDRFSAERLKGVDSTLKIQPAKLEDSAVYLCASSFFVLGGSGTDTQYFGPGTRLTVL.